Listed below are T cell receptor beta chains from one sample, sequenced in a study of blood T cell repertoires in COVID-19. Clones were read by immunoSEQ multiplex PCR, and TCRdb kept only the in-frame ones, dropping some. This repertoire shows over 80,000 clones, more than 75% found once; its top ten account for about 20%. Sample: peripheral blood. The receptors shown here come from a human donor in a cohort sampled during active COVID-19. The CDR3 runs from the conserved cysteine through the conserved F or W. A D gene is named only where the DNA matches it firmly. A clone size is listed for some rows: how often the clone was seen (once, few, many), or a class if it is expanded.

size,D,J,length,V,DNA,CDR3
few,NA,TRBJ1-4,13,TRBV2,TGTGCCAGCAGTGAGACAGGTTTCGAAAAACTGTTTTTT,CASSETGFEKLFF
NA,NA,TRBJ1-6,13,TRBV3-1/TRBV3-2,TGTGCCAGCAAGCGACAGGCGGATTCACCCCTCCACTTT,CASKRQADSPLHF
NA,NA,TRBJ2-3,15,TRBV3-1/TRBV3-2,TGTGCCAGCAGCCCTACTTTTGGGGGGACAGATACGCAGTATTTT,CASSPTFGGTDTQYF
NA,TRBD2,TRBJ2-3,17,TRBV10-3,TGTGCCATCAGCGACGTACGGACTAGCGGGGGCACAGATACGCAGTATTTT,CAISDVRTSGGTDTQYF
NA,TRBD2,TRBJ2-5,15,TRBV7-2,TGTGCCAGCAGCTCTTTAGCGGGACCCCAAGAGACCCAGTACTTC,CASSSLAGPQETQYF
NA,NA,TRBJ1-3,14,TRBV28,TGTGCCAGCAGTTTAGCAGGGAGGGGAAACACCATATATTTT,CASSLAGRGNTIYF
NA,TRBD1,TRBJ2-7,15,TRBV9,TGTGCCAGCAGCCCTCGTGGACAGGCCACCTACGAGCAGTACTTC,CASSPRGQATYEQYF
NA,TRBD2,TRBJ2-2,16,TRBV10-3,TGTGCCATCAGTGTGTTGACTAGCGGAAACACCGGGGAGCTGTTTTTT,CAISVLTSGNTGELFF
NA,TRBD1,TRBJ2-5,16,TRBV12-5,TGTGCTAGTGGTTTCGCGGGACAGGGAGGGCAAGAGACCCAGTACTTC,CASGFAGQGGQETQYF
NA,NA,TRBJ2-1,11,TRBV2,TGTGCCAGCATCCTTCTCGGTCGGGAGTTCTTC,CASILLGREFF
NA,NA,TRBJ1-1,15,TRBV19,TGTGCCAGTAGTAATAGGGGCGGTGGGGACACTGAAGCTTTCTTT,CASSNRGGGDTEAFF
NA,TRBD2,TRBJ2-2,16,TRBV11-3,TGTGCCAGCAGCTCCCGGACTAGCGGGGACACCGGGGAGCTGTTTTTT,CASSSRTSGDTGELFF
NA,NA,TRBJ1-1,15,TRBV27,TGTGCCAGCAGTTACTCGACAGGAGGATACACTGAAGCTTTCTTT,CASSYSTGGYTEAFF
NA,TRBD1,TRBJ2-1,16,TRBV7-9,TGTGCCAGCAGCTCAGCCGGGACAGGCCTCTACAATGAGCAGTTCTTC,CASSSAGTGLYNEQFF
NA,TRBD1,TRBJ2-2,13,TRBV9,TGTGCCAGCAGCTTACGGACAGGGGGGGAGCTGTTTTTT,CASSLRTGGELFF
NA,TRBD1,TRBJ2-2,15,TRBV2,TGTGCCAGCAGTCGGACAGGGTCGGTAACCGGGGAGCTGTTTTTT,CASSRTGSVTGELFF
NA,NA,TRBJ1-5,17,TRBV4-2,TGTGCCAGCAGCCAAAACCCGGGGCGGGGAGGCAATCAGCCCCAGCATTTT,CASSQNPGRGGNQPQHF
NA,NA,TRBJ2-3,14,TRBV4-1,TGCGCCAGCAGCCGACAGGCCAGCACAGATACGCAGTATTTT,CASSRQASTDTQYF
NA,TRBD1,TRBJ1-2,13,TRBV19,TGTGCCAGTAGCCCCACAGGGGACTATGGCTACACCTTC,CASSPTGDYGYTF
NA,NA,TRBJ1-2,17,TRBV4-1,TGCGCCAGCAGCCAAGAAGGACCGCTCGCCGGAGGAGGTGGCTACACCTTC,CASSQEGPLAGGGGYTF
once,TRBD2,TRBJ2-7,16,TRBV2,TGTGCCAGCAGTCCACTAGCGGGAGGGCCCTCGGGCGAGCAGTACTTC,CASSPLAGGPSGEQYF
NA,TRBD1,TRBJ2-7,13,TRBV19,TGTGCCAGTACCACACAGGGGGCTGGGGAGCAGTACTTC,CASTTQGAGEQYF
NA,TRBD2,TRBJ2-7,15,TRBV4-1,TGCGCCAGCAGCCAGGGGACTAGCGGGAGGAGAGAGCAGTACTTC,CASSQGTSGRREQYF
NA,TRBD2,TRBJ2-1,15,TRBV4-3,TGCGCCAGCAGCCAAGGGGGACTAGAGGTAGATGAGCAGTTCTTC,CASSQGGLEVDEQFF
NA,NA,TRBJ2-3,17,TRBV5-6,TGTGCCAGCAGCTTGGGTAAGGAGGGAGGCCTTTCCGGTACGCAGTATTTT,CASSLGKEGGLSGTQYF
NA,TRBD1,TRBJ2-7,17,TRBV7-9,TGTGCCAGCAGCCCGGTCTTTCGAGACAGGGGTCGAGGGGAGCAGTACTTC,CASSPVFRDRGRGEQYF
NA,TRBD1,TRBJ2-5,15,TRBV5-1,TGCGCCAGCAGCCAAACAGGGGGCGTGGATGAGACCCAGTACTTC,CASSQTGGVDETQYF
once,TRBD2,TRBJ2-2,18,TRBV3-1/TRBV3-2,TGTGCCAGCAGACAGGCCGCGGGCGGGGGGCTCAACACCGGGGAGCTGTTTTTT,CASRQAAGGGLNTGELFF
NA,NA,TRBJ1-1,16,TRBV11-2,TGTGCCAGCAGCTTATTGGATACGGTAGCGAACACTGAAGCTTTCTTT,CASSLLDTVANTEAFF
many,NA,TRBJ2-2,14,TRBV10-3,TGTGCCATCAGTGGCGGGGTTGACACCGGGGAGCTGTTTTTT,CAISGGVDTGELFF
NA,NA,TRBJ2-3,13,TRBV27,TGTGCCAGCAGTTCTCTAGCTGCAGATACGCAGTATTTT,CASSSLAADTQYF
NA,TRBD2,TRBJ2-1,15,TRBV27,TGTGCCAGCAGTCTAAAAGCGGGGATCCACAATGAGCAGTTCTTC,CASSLKAGIHNEQFF
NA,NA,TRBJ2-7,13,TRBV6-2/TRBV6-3,TGTGCCAGCAGTTACCTACCCGCCGGGGAGCAGTACTTC,CASSYLPAGEQYF
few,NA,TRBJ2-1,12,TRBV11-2,TGTGCCAGCAGCCTGGGGCAGGTTCGGCAGTTCTTC,CASSLGQVRQFF
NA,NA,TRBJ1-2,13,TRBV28,TGTGCCAGCACCATAGACATGAACTATGGCTACACCTTC,CASTIDMNYGYTF
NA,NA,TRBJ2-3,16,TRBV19,TGTGCCAGTAGCCTATCCCGAACAGATTTCACAGATACGCAGTATTTT,CASSLSRTDFTDTQYF